The present entry profiles one T cell receptor beta chain with its context. Its target is unknown. This entry comes from a study of vaccination and CD4 T cells after COVID-19. Cultured CD4+ T-cell DNA underwent Oncomine TCR Beta short-read sequencing. MiXCR, run by TCRdb on the PCR reads, gives a single entry per CDR3 protein. The table lists over 20,000 distinct CDR3 sequences, about 46% of them singletons. Treatment reported: approximately nine-day PBMC culture with coronavirus spike peptide pools or control peptides (ViraFEST assay). The CDR3 runs 15 residues. V lost 5 bases, J lost 5 bases, and 18 bases lay in between. CDR1 is MNHEY, CDR2 SMNVEV, per germline (reference sequence).

J is TRBJ2-5 and V is TRBV27; D may correspond to TRBD1 or TRBD2 (5 bases each). This TCR came from a human donor who had recovered from COVID-19. Sequencing input: CD4+ T cells from blood, cultured in vitro. CDR3 sequence reads: CASSPRFGKGETQYF. CDR3 sequence (DNA): TGTGCCAGCAGTCCACGATTCGGGAAGGGGGAGACCCAGTACTTC.